The entry below gives a single TCR beta chain sequence along with its context. This record comes from a study of shared clonotypes between healthy human individuals. Looking at the study overall: A couple of women and three men aged 18 to 49 served as donors. Plates per donor: three CD4 naive, three CD4 memory, two CD8 naive, one CD8 memory.

Assay: immunoSEQ multiplex PCR; the TCRdb copy retains only in-frame clones and omits some. The sample yields millions of clones, just over 90% seen once. Looked up from germline, CDR1 is SQVTM and CDR2 is ANQGSEA. The CDR3 is 18 amino acids. Trimming took 0 bases from V and 4 from J, leaving 24 bases between them. Cells designated naive CD8 were CD45RO-negative and were positively selected for CCR7, with terminally differentiated effector memory CD45RA+ cells excluded. The sample comprised naive CD8+ T cells from PBMCs. This sequence originates from a young man in good health. Some clones in this sample may be carry-over from other donors' samples. The chain carries TRBV29-1 and TRBJ1-2, with D possibly TRBD1 on 5 matching bases. This CDR3 reads CSVEDWDLGNRSTYGYTF. In DNA form, the CDR3 reads TGCAGCGTTGAAGATTGGGATCTCGGAAACAGGAGCACCTATGGCTACACCTTC.